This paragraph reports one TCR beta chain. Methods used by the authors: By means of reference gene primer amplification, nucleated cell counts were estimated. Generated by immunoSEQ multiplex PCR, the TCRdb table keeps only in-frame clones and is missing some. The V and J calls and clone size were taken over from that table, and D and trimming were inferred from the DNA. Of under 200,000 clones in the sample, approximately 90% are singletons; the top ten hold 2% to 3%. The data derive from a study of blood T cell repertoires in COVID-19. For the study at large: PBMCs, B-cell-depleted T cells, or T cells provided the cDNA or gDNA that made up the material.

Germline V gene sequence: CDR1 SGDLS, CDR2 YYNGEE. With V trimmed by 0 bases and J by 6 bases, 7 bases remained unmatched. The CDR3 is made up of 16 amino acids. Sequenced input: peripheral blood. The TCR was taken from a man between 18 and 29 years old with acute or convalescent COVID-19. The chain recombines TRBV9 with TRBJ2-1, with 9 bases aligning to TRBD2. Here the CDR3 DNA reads TGTGCCAGCAGCGTAGTGGCGGGGGGGCTTTTCAATGAGCAGTTCTTC. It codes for CASSVVAGGLFNEQFF.